The next 31 T cell receptor beta chains were all read from a single sample in a study of T cells of healthy individuals (dated 2018 in TCRdb). Libraries were prepared through 5' RACE. Sequencer: Illumina MiSeq. TCRdb passed the public sequencing reads through fastp at Q25 and MiXCR, retaining productive beta sequences. A single entry per CDR3 protein holds the most common genes and DNA from its merged rows. The sample table records just over 40,000 distinct CDR3 sequences; 4% to 5.5% of these occur just once. The ten largest clones represent over 9% of the sample. The receptors come from a human donor in good health.

This clonotype appeared many times. The rearrangement links TRBV7-2 to TRBJ1-4; 9 nucleotides align to TRBD1. Germline V gene lookup returns CDR1 SGHTA and CDR2 FQGNSA. The trim removed 6 bases at V and 5 bases at J, leaving 4 bases unmatched. The CDR3 sequence is 14 residues long. Here the CDR3 reads CASSRQGENEKLFF. The CDR3 nucleotides read TGTGCCAGCAGTCGACAGGGGGAGAATGAAAAACTGTTTTTT.

This clonotype showed up many times. The chain has TRBV5-8 and TRBJ2-3; D is tentatively TRBD1 or TRBD2 (5 bases each). Germline V gene lookup returns CDR1 SGHTS and CDR2 YDEGEE. This CDR3 has 17 amino acids. With 0 bases removed from V and 5 bases from J, the gap between germline ends came to 19 bases. The CDR3 bases are TGTGCCAGCAGCTTGGCAAGCAGTCCGAGTGGGGGAGATACGCAGTATTTT. Translation gives CASSLASSPSGGDTQYF.

The V gene is TRBV12-2, the J gene TRBJ1-1. TRBV12-2 is a listed pseudogene. The CDR3 length is 9 residues. The CDR3: CARNTEAFF. The CDR3 DNA reads TGTGCAAGGAACACTGAAGCTTTCTTT.

There are a few counts of this clonotype. The CDR3 here is CASSDFGGSGETQYF. CDR3 DNA sequence: TGTGCCAGCAGTGACTTTGGCGGCTCGGGGGAGACCCAGTACTTC. J is TRBJ2-5 and V is TRBV25-1; possibly TRBD2 for D (5 bases). V was pared by 3 bases and J by 5 bases, with 16 bases between. Germline V gene sequence: CDR1 MGHDK, CDR2 SYGVNS. The length of the CDR3 is 15 residues.

This clonotype came up many times. The V gene is TRBV7-2, the J gene TRBJ2-7, with no clear D. The V gene's germline CDR1 is SGHTA and CDR2 FQGNSA. The CDR3 sequence is 13 residues long. The V and J ends lost 2 bases and 0 bases respectively, with 5 bases between them. CDR3 in DNA: TGTGCCAGCAGCTTAAGTAGCTCCTACGAGCAGTACTTC. Translating it yields CASSLSSSYEQYF.

This clonotype was seen ten or more times. The CDR3 region is CASSQGLYGYTF. CDR3 DNA sequence: TGTGCCAGCAGTCAGGGCCTATATGGCTACACCTTC. The chain links TRBV2 to TRBJ1-2; TRBD1 might be the D (5 bases). Trimming took off 5 bases at V and 5 bases at J, with 9 bases between the two ends. Germline V gives CDR1 SNHLY, CDR2 FYNNEI. This CDR3 has 12 amino acids.

Ten or more counts support this clonotype. The chain couples TRBV5-6 to TRBJ2-3; 10 bases align to TRBD1. This CDR3 spans 18 amino acids. Germline V gene sequence: CDR1 SGHDT, CDR2 YYEEEE. The V gene end was trimmed by 4 bases and the J gene end by 1 base; junction bases not matched to a gene: 12. DNA of the CDR3: TGTGCCAGCAGCCCCGGGACAGGGGTAATTGGAGGCACAGATACGCAGTATTTT. Translated: CASSPGTGVIGGTDTQYF.

V usage is TRBV6-5 and J usage is TRBJ1-6; D is possibly TRBD1 (6 bases). V was clipped by 0 bases and J by 8 bases, with 14 bases between them. CDR3 length equals 16 residues. CDR1 is MNHEY and CDR2 is SVGAGI in the germline V gene. CDR3 in amino acids: CASSYSPGAVDSPLHF. CDR3 bases: TGTGCCAGCAGTTACTCCCCAGGGGCCGTGGATTCACCCCTCCACTTT.

This clonotype has at least ten counts. V is TRBV20-1 and J is TRBJ1-2; D remains unclear. CDR1 is DFQATT and CDR2 is SNEGSKA in the germline V gene (reference sequence). This CDR3 contains 14 residues. Trimming took off 5 bases at V and 1 base at J, with 14 bases between the two ends. CDR3 DNA: TGCAGTGCTCGCGGAGAAGGAAATAACTATGGCTACACCTTC. Its protein is CSARGEGNNYGYTF.

This clonotype has at least ten counts. The V call is TRBV2, the J call TRBJ1-1; D gene unclear. Germline assignment: CDR1 SNHLY and CDR2 FYNNEI. V lost 0 bases and J 2 bases, leaving 10 bases between the germline ends. This CDR3 contains 15 residues. The CDR3 sequence: CASSEAEIRNTEAFF. The CDR3 nucleotides read TGTGCCAGCAGTGAAGCCGAGATACGAAACACTGAAGCTTTCTTT.

The table lists this clonotype with many counts. The chain recombines TRBV16 with TRBJ1-1; no clear D. This CDR3 spans 14 amino acids. From germline, CDR1 is KGHSY and CDR2 FQNENV. Trimming took off 1 base at V and 4 bases at J, with 10 bases between the two ends. CDR3 DNA: TGTGCCAGCAGCCAATTTGAGGGCCTCACTGAAGCTTTCTTT. It codes for CASSQFEGLTEAFF.

In this sample, this clonotype turned up many times. The rearrangement uses TRBV12-3 or TRBV12-4 and TRBJ1-1, with no clear D. The CDR3 is 14 residues long. Trimming took 7 bases from V and 5 from J, leaving 17 bases between them. Here the CDR3 reads CASKKGGTETEAFF. CDR3 sequence (DNA): TGTGCCAGCAAGAAGGGAGGCACAGAGACTGAAGCTTTCTTT.

The chain carries TRBV4-2 and TRBJ2-3, with TRBD2 as a possible D gene (7 bases). Germline V gene lookup returns CDR1 LGHNA and CDR2 YNFKEQ. The CDR3 loop spans 16 amino acids. V was shortened by 0 bases and J by 2 bases, with 12 bases between the two germline ends. CDR3 protein: CASSQDERDITDTQYF. CDR3 DNA sequence: TGTGCCAGCAGCCAAGATGAGCGGGACATCACAGATACGCAGTATTTT.

This clonotype was found many times. The gene calls are TRBV29-1 and TRBJ2-5; a possible D gene is TRBD1 (6 bases). The CDR3 is 13 amino acids. V shed 4 bases and J shed 4 bases, with 13 bases lying between them. Per the germline V gene, CDR1 is SQVTM and CDR2 is ANQGSEA. The DNA of the CDR3 is TGCAGCGTTGTAGGTGGACAGAGAGAGACCCAGTACTTC. Amino acid sequence: CSVVGGQRETQYF.

At least ten counts were recorded for this clonotype. The CDR3 coding sequence is TGCGCCAGCAGTATGGACAGTAACACTGAAGCTTTCTTT. Translation: CASSMDSNTEAFF. The chain carries TRBV10-1 and TRBJ1-1; weak D call: TRBD1 (6 bases). Trimming pared 5 bases from V and 2 bases from J, leaving 9 bases between. Germline CDR1 WNHNN, CDR2 SYGVQD (reference sequence). The CDR3 covers 13 residues.

This clonotype was found many times. The chain couples TRBV7-3 to TRBJ1-2; D not certain. Germline values: CDR1 SGHTA, CDR2 FQGTGA. CDR3 length: 13 amino acids. Trimming pared 1 base from V and 0 bases from J, leaving 3 bases between. In DNA form, the CDR3 reads TGTGCCAGCAGCTTAAGCCCTAACTATGGCTACACCTTC. Its protein is CASSLSPNYGYTF.

This clonotype was picked up many times. The chain links TRBV18 to TRBJ1-1, with 8 bases identical to TRBD1. In germline, CDR1 is KGHSH, CDR2 LQKENI. The junction had 10 bases not matched to a gene; V was cut back by 4 bases and J by 3 bases. The CDR3 consists of 16 residues. Here the CDR3 reads CASSRLTGQGHTEAFF. The CDR3 nucleotides read TGTGCCAGCTCACGACTGACTGGACAGGGACACACTGAAGCTTTCTTT.

The chain carries TRBV29-1 and TRBJ2-5, with 9 bases identical to TRBD2. Trimming cost V 6 bases and J 2 bases; bases outside gene matches: 13. Germline CDR1 is SQVTM and CDR2 is ANQGSEA. There are 16 residues in the CDR3. The CDR3 is CSVNRRAGGVQETQYF. The CDR3 coding sequence is TGCAGCGTAAATAGGAGAGCGGGGGGAGTACAAGAGACCCAGTACTTC.

This clonotype was seen a handful of times. The gene calls are TRBV19 and TRBJ2-1, with 11 bases lining up with TRBD2. Losses at the gene ends were 3 bases for V and 5 bases for J; bases not matched to a gene: 6. CDR1 is LNHDA, CDR2 SQIVND, per germline (reference sequence). The CDR3 consists of 16 residues. CDR3 coding DNA: TGTGCCAGTAGTATTCTCTCGGGACTAGCGGACAATGAGCAGTTCTTC. Amino acid sequence: CASSILSGLADNEQFF.

This clonotype was seen at least ten times. The chain couples TRBV11-2 to TRBJ2-3; the match to TRBD1 covers 7 bases. Trimming cost V 5 bases and J 6 bases; bases outside gene matches: 17. Germline V gene lookup returns CDR1 SGHAT and CDR2 FQNNGV. The CDR3 length is 17 residues. The CDR3 here is CASSLGWDRLFRDTQYF. In nucleotides, the CDR3 is TGTGCCAGCAGCCTAGGTTGGGACAGACTATTCCGGGATACGCAGTATTTT.

A few counts support this clonotype. This chain uses TRBV2 with TRBJ1-1, with 9 bases aligning to TRBD1. The germline V gene has CDR1 SNHLY and CDR2 FYNNEI. J gave up 4 bases and V 5 bases, and 8 bases lay outside the gene matches. This CDR3 has 15 residues. CDR3 residues: CASSLQGAVVTEAFF. DNA for the CDR3: TGTGCCAGCAGTTTACAGGGGGCGGTTGTCACTGAAGCTTTCTTT.

The rearrangement links TRBV19 to TRBJ1-1; D ambiguous. The length of the CDR3 is 14 residues. Per the germline V gene, CDR1 is LNHDA and CDR2 is SQIVND (reference sequence). V lost 3 bases to trimming and J lost 1 base, with 9 bases between them. CDR3 amino acids: CASSMTGTNTEAFF. CDR3 sequence (DNA): TGTGCCAGTAGTATGACTGGAACGAACACTGAAGCTTTCTTT.

This clonotype was seen ten or more times. The chain recombines TRBV25-1 with TRBJ2-1; D call uncertain. Germline CDR1 MGHDK, CDR2 SYGVNS. CDR3 length: 14 amino acids. The V gene lost 5 bases and the J gene lost 5 bases, with 13 bases spanning the gap. CDR3 sequence: CASSKPTWDNEQFF. CDR3 DNA: TGTGCCAGCAGTAAGCCCACCTGGGACAATGAGCAGTTCTTC.

The sample holds many counts of this clonotype. V is TRBV5-6 and J is TRBJ1-5; D remains ambiguous. Trimming removed 1 base from V and 7 bases from J, with 6 bases in between. The CDR3 length is 12 residues. CDR1 SGHDT and CDR2 YYEEEE come from the germline V gene. The CDR3 region has the DNA TGTGCCAGCAGCTTGAGCGGCCAGCCCCAGCATTTT. Amino acids: CASSLSGQPQHF. Drawing the rest from reference TRBV5-6 and TRBJ1-5, the complete variable domain is DAGVTQSPTHLIKTRGQQVTLRCSPKSGHDTVSWYQQALGQGPQFIFQYYEEEERQRGNFPDRFSGHQFPNYSSELNVNALLLGDSALYLCASSLSGQPQHFGDGTRLSIL.

This clonotype occurred many times. The chain employs TRBV12-3 or TRBV12-4 and TRBJ2-2; either TRBD1 or TRBD2 may fit D (6 bases each). The CDR3 covers 17 residues. With 5 bases removed from V and 0 bases from J, the gap between germline ends came to 16 bases. CDR3 nucleotide sequence: TGTGCCAGCAGTCCCGGGGGCTTAAATCCGAACACCGGGGAGCTGTTTTTT. It translates to CASSPGGLNPNTGELFF.

This clonotype appeared many times. The genes are TRBV4-1 and TRBJ2-2; TRBD1 might be the D (7 bases). Germline-derived CDR1 and CDR2 are MGHRA and YSYEKL. The germline V and J ends were trimmed by 0 bases and 7 bases, with 12 bases remaining between them. This CDR3 is 15 amino acids long. The CDR3 coding sequence is TGCGCCAGCAGCCAAGAAGGGGGCGGGGTCGGGGAGCTGTTTTTT. As protein: CASSQEGGGVGELFF.

A few counts support this clonotype. The chain couples TRBV11-3 to TRBJ1-1; 8 bases are shared with TRBD1. Trimming at V came to 5 bases and at J to 4 bases, leaving 9 bases not matched to a gene. CDR1 and CDR2 from the germline V gene are SGHNT and YENEEA. The CDR3 loop spans 15 amino acids. DNA of the CDR3: TGTGCCAGCAGCCCCCGGACAGGGTGGAGCACTGAAGCTTTCTTT. Its translation: CASSPRTGWSTEAFF.

This clonotype was detected ten times or more. The CDR3 loop is CSAGRTGNSYEQYF. In DNA, the CDR3 is TGCAGCGCCGGTCGGACAGGGAATTCCTACGAGCAGTACTTC. V is TRBV29-1 and J is TRBJ2-7; 8 bases agree with TRBD1. V was clipped by 7 bases and J by 1 base; unmatched bases: 9. The germline CDR1 and CDR2 sequences are SQVTM and ANQGSEA. The CDR3 loop spans 14 amino acids.

There are many counts of this clonotype. V gene TRBV7-2 combines with J gene TRBJ2-5; possible D gene TRBD1, 5 bases. The V end was cut by 1 base, the J end by 0 bases, with 12 bases between. From germline, CDR1 is SGHTA and CDR2 FQGNSA. The CDR3 sequence is 16 residues long. The DNA for the CDR3 is TGTGCCAGCAGCTTAGGGGGCTTCCCTGACCAAGAGACCCAGTACTTC. Amino acids: CASSLGGFPDQETQYF.

This clonotype was detected ten times or more. This chain connects TRBV12-3 or TRBV12-4 to TRBJ2-5; the D gene is possibly TRBD1 (6 bases). The CDR3 has 15 residues. V gave up 6 bases and J gave up 2 bases, with 16 bases separating them. The CDR3 loop reads CASSPSGTNQETQYF. In DNA form, the CDR3 reads TGTGCCAGCAGCCCCTCCGGGACAAATCAAGAGACCCAGTACTTC.

This clonotype was picked up many times. The rearrangement joins TRBV12-3 or TRBV12-4 to TRBJ1-2, with TRBD1 matching 7 bases. The CDR3 runs to 16 residues. The V and J ends lost 1 base and 7 bases, in that order; junction bases with no gene match: 12. CDR3 amino acids: CASSLDGRGRDGGYTF. The CDR3 DNA reads TGTGCCAGCAGTTTAGATGGGAGGGGGCGTGATGGTGGCTACACCTTC.